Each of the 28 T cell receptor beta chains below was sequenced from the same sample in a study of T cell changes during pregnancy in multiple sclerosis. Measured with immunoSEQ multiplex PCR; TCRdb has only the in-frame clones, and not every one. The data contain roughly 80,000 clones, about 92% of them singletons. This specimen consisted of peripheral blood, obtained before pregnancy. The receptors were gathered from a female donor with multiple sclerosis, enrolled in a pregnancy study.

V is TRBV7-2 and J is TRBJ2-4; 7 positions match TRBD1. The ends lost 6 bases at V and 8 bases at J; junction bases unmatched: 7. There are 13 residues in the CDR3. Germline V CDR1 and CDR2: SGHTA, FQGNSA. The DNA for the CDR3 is TGTGCCAGCAGGTTGACAGGGATTGACATTCAGTACTTC. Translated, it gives CASRLTGIDIQYF.

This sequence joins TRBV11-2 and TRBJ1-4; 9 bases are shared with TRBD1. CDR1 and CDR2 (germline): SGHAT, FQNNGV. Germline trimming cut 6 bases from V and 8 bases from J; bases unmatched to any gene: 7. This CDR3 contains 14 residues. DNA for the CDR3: TGTGCCAGCAGTGGGTGGGACAGGGTCGAAAAACTGTTTTTT. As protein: CASSGWDRVEKLFF.

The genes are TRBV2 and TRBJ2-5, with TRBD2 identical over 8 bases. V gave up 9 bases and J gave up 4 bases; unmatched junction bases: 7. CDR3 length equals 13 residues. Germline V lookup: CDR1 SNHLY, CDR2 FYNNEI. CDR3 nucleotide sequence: TGTGCCAGAAAAGGAGCGGGGGCAGAGACCCAGTACTTC. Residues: CARKGAGAETQYF.

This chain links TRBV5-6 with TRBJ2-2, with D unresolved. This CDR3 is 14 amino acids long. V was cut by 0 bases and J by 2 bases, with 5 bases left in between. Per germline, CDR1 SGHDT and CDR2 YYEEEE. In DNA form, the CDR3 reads TGTGCCAGCAGCTTGGTGGGCAACACCGGGGAGCTGTTTTTT. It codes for CASSLVGNTGELFF. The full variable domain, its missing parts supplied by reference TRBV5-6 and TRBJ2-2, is DAGVTQSPTHLIKTRGQQVTLRCSPKSGHDTVSWYQQALGQGPQFIFQYYEEEERQRGNFPDRFSGHQFPNYSSELNVNALLLGDSALYLCASSLVGNTGELFFGEGSRLTVL.

The chain's CDR3 is CASSLPGTRTDTQYF. The DNA for the CDR3 is TGTGCCAGCAGCTTACCGGGAACGCGCACAGATACGCAGTATTTT. V is TRBV7-6 and J is TRBJ2-3; possible D gene TRBD2, 5 bases. The CDR3 is made up of 15 amino acids. Germline-derived CDR1 and CDR2 are SGHVS and FNYEAQ. The ends were cut back, 2 bases at V and 1 base at J, with 10 bases in the middle.

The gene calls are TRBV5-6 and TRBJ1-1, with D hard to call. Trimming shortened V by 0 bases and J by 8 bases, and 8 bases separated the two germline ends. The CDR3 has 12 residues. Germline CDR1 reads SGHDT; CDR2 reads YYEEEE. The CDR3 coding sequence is TGTGCCAGCAGCTTGGGGGCCTTGGAAGCTTTCTTT. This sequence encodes CASSLGALEAFF.

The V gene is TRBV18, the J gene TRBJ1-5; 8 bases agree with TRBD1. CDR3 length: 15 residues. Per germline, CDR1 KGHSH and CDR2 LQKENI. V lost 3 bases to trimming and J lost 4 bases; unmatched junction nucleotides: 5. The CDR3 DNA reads TGTGCCAGCTCACCGGACAGGGTGGGAAATCAGCCCCAGCATTTT. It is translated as CASSPDRVGNQPQHF.

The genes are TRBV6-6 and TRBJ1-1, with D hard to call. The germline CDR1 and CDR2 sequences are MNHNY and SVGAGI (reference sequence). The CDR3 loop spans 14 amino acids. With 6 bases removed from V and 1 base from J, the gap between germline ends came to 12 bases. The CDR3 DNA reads TGTGCCAGCAGCCTGCTGGAGGGGAACACTGAAGCTTTCTTT. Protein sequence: CASSLLEGNTEAFF.

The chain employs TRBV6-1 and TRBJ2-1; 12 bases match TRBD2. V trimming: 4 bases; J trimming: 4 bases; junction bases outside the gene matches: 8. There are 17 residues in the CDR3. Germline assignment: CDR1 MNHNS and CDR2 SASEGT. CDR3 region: CASSGGPGLAGYNEQFF. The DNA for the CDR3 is TGTGCCAGCAGTGGAGGTCCCGGACTAGCGGGGTACAATGAGCAGTTCTTC.

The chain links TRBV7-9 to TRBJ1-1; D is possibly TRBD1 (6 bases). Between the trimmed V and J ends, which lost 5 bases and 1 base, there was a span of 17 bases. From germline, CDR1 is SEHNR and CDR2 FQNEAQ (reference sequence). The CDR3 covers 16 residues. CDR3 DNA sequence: TGTGCCAGCAGCCCTTCACTCAAGACAGGGAACACTGAAGCTTTCTTT. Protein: CASSPSLKTGNTEAFF. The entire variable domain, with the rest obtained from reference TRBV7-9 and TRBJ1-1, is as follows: DTGVSQNPRHKITKRGQNVTFRCDPISEHNRLYWYRQTLGQGPEFLTYFQNEAQLEKSRLLSDRFSAERPKGSFSTLEIQRTEQGDSAMYLCASSPSLKTGNTEAFFGQGTRLTVV.

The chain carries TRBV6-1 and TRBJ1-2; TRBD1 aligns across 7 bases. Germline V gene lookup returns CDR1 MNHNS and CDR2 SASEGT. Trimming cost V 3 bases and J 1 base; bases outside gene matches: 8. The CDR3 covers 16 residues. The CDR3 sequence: CASSDVRWDSNYGYTF. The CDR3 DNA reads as TGTGCCAGCAGTGATGTGAGGTGGGACAGTAACTATGGCTACACCTTC.

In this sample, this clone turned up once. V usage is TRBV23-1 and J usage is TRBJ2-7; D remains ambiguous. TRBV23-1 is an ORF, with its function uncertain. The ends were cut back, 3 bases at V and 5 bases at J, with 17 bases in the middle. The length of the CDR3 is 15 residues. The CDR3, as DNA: TGCGCCAGCAGTCACCAGGAACGAAAGTCAGACGAGCAGTACTTC. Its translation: CASSHQERKSDEQYF.

The CDR3, as DNA: TGTGCCAGCTCACCGCGACTAGCGGGGGGGTACAATGAGCAGTTCTTC. Encoded protein: CASSPRLAGGYNEQFF. The chain recombines TRBV18 with TRBJ2-1, with 14 positions matching TRBD2. CDR1 is KGHSH, CDR2 LQKENI, per germline. This CDR3 is 16 amino acids long. J was trimmed by 4 bases and V by 3 bases; bases with no gene match: 2.

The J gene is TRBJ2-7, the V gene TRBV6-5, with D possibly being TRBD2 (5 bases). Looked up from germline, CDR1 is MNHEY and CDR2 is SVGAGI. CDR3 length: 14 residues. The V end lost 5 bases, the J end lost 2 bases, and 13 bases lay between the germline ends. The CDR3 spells CASSKEGRTYEQYF. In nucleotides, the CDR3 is TGTGCCAGCAGTAAAGAGGGAAGGACCTACGAGCAGTACTTC.

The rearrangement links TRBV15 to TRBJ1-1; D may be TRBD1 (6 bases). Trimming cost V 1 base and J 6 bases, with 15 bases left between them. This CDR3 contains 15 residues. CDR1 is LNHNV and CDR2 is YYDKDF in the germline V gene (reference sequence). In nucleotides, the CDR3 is TGTGCCACCAGCAGAGCGACAGGCGCAGGACCTGAAGCTTTCTTT. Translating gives CATSRATGAGPEAFF.

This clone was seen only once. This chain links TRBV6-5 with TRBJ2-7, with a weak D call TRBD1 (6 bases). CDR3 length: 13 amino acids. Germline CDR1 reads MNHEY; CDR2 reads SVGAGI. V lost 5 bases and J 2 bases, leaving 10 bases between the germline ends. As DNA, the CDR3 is TGTGCCAGCAGTGACAGGTATCCCTACGAGCAGTACTTC. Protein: CASSDRYPYEQYF.

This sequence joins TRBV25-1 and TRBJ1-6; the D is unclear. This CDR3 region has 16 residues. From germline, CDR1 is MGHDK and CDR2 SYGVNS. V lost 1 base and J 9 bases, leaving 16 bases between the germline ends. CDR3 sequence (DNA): TGTGCCAGCAGTGAATTGGGCAGAACCTTGGGTTCACCCCTCCACTTT. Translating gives CASSELGRTLGSPLHF.

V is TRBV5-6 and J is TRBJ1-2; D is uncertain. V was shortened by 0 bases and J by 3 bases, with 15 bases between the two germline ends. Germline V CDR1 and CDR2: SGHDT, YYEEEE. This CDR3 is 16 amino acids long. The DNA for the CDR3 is TGTGCCAGCAGCTTGGCCGAGGTAGCCCTTTACTATGGCTACACCTTC. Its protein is CASSLAEVALYYGYTF.

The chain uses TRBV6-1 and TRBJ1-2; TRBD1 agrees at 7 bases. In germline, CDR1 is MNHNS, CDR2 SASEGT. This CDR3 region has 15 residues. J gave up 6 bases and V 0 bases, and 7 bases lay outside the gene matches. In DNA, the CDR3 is TGTGCCAGCAGTGAAGCCGCCCAGGGGGGAAATGGCTACACCTTC. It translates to CASSEAAQGGNGYTF.

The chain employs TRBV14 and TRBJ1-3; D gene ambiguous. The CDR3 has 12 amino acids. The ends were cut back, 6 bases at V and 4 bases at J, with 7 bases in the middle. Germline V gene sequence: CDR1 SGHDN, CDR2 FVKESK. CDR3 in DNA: TGTGCCAGCAGGCCCGCGGGAAACACCATATATTTT. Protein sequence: CASRPAGNTIYF. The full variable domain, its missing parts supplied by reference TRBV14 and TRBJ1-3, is EAGVTQFPSHSVIEKGQTVTLRCDPISGHDNLYWYRRVMGKEIKFLLHFVKESKQDESGMPNNRFLAERTGGTYSTLKVQPAELEDSGVYFCASRPAGNTIYFGEGSWLTVV.

The CDR3 DNA reads as TGTGCCAGCAGCCCACAGGGACCCCAGGGAACATACACTGAAGCTTTCTTT. Translation: CASSPQGPQGTYTEAFF. V usage is TRBV5-6 and J usage is TRBJ1-1; D is possibly TRBD1 (6 bases). The CDR3 length is 17 residues. Trimming took off 4 bases at V and 3 bases at J, with 22 bases between the two ends. Germline loops: CDR1 SGHDT, CDR2 YYEEEE.

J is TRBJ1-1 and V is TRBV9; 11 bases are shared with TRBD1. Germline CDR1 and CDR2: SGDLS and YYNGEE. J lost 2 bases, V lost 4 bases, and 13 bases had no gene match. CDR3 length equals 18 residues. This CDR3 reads CASSHNPGQGAPNTEAFF. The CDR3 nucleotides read TGTGCCAGCAGCCACAACCCCGGACAGGGGGCACCTAACACTGAAGCTTTCTTT.

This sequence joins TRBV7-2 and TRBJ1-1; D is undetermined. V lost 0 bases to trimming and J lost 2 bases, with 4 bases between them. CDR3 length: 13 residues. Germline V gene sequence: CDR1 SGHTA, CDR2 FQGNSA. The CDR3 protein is CASSLAPNTEAFF. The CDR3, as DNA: TGTGCCAGCAGCTTAGCTCCAAACACTGAAGCTTTCTTT.

CDR3 DNA sequence: TGTGCCAGCTCACCACTTCGGAGCGGGGGTAACGGGGAGCTGTTTTTT. Protein product: CASSPLRSGGNGELFF. The chain links TRBV18 to TRBJ2-2, with 8 bases lining up with TRBD2. V was clipped by 1 base and J by 7 bases; unmatched bases: 8. The CDR3 loop spans 16 amino acids. Germline V gene data show CDR1 as KGHSH and CDR2 as LQKENI.

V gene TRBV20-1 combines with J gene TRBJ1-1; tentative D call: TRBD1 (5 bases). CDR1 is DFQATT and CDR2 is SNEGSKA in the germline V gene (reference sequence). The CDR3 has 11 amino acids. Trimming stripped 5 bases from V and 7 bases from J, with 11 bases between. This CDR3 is CSAQTEFEAFF. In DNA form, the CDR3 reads TGCAGTGCTCAGACAGAATTTGAAGCTTTCTTT.

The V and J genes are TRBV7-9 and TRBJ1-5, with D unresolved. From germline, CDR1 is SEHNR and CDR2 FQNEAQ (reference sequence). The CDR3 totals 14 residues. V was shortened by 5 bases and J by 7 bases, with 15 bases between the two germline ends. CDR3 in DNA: TGTGCCAGCAGCCCTCGTGGAGGCAGCCAGCCCCAGCATTTT. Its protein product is CASSPRGGSQPQHF.

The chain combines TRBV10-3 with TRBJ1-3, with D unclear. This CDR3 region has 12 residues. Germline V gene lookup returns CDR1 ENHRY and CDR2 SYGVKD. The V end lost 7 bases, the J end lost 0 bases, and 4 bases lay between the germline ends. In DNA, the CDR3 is TGTGCCATCATTAGCTCTGGAAACACCATATATTTT. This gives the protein CAIISSGNTIYF.

The CDR3: CASSPLGQGLGTLHF. The CDR3 nucleotides are TGTGCCAGCAGTCCCCTGGGACAGGGGTTAGGAACCCTCCACTTT. The V and J genes are TRBV27 and TRBJ1-6, with 10 bases fitting TRBD1. The germline V gene has CDR1 MNHEY and CDR2 SMNVEV (reference sequence). Trimming at V came to 5 bases and at J to 14 bases, leaving 12 bases not matched to a gene. CDR3 size: 15 residues.